The rows below give T cell receptor beta chains drawn from one sample of a study of shared clonotypes between healthy human individuals. This table comes from immunoSEQ multiplex PCR, and its TCRdb copy is limited to in-frame clones, with some not included. The profile shows about a million clones, around 75% of them singletons. The material sequenced was memory CD4+ T cells sorted from blood. These receptors were collected from a man aged 18-30 years in good health. Both conserved end residues are part of each CDR3. A D gene is named only where the DNA matches it firmly. Expanded clones get a size class; other rows say once, few or many, or leave the size out.

d_gene	v_gene	abundance	j_gene	CDR3aa	CDR3nt
NA	TRBV11-1	NA	TRBJ1-1	CASSLGGTTEAFF	TGTGCCAGCAGCTTAGGAGGCACAACTGAAGCTTTCTTT
NA	TRBV5-6	NA	TRBJ1-2	CASSLQGWNYGYTF	TGTGCCAGCAGCTTGCAGGGGTGGAACTATGGCTACACCTTC
TRBD2	TRBV19	NA	TRBJ2-3	CASSPQGAGAEDTQYF	TGTGCCAGTAGTCCCCAGGGAGCGGGAGCTGAAGATACGCAGTATTTT
NA	TRBV11-1	NA	TRBJ1-1	CASSFRASRSTEAFF	TGTGCCAGCAGCTTTCGGGCCTCTAGGAGCACTGAAGCTTTCTTT
NA	TRBV11-2	NA	TRBJ2-7	CASSLDLGFTYEQYF	TGTGCCAGCAGCTTAGATCTGGGTTTCACCTACGAGCAGTACTTC
NA	TRBV18	NA	TRBJ1-2	CASSPLSGWNYGYTF	TGTGCCAGCTCACCGCTCTCGGGGTGGAACTATGGCTACACCTTC
NA	TRBV18	NA	TRBJ2-1	CASSPGTDNEQFF	TGTGCCAGCTCCCCCGGGACTGACAATGAGCAGTTCTTC
NA	TRBV7-2	NA	TRBJ2-3	CASSLVRLVDDTQYF	TGTGCCAGCAGCTTAGTTAGACTAGTAGATGATACGCAGTATTTT
NA	TRBV5-6	NA	TRBJ2-1	CASSQGRGSYNEQFF	TGTGCCAGCAGCCAGGGACGGGGCTCCTACAATGAGCAGTTCTTC
TRBD2	TRBV5-6	many	TRBJ2-7	CASSLDPGEGEQYF	TGTGCCAGCAGCTTGGATCCGGGGGAGGGCGAGCAGTACTTC
NA	TRBV14	NA	TRBJ1-6	CASSHRGENSPLHF	TGTGCCAGCAGCCACAGGGGTGAGAATTCACCCCTCCACTTT
NA	TRBV2	NA	TRBJ1-5	CASSVIGQAQGPQHF	TGTGCCAGCAGTGTGATTGGGCAGGCCCAGGGGCCCCAGCATTTT
NA	TRBV29-1	NA	TRBJ1-2	CSAATGIYGYTF	TGCAGCGCTGCAACAGGGATCTATGGCTACACCTTC
NA	TRBV7-2	once	TRBJ2-7	CASSPQRGGRGTSYEQYF	TGTGCCAGCAGCCCCCAAAGGGGAGGCAGGGGGACCTCCTACGAGCAGTACTTC
TRBD1	TRBV9	once	TRBJ1-3	CASSQTQGAYGNTIYF	TGTGCCAGCAGCCAAACTCAGGGGGCGTATGGAAACACCATATATTTT
NA	TRBV12-5	NA	TRBJ2-2	CASGTTGAGELFF	TGTGCTAGTGGTACGACTGGGGCCGGGGAGCTGTTTTTT
NA	TRBV29-1	NA	TRBJ2-1	CSVERADRHNEQFF	TGCAGCGTTGAAAGGGCCGACAGACACAATGAGCAGTTCTTC
NA	TRBV9	NA	TRBJ1-5	CASSAGGSGNQPQHF	TGTGCCAGCAGCGCGGGAGGCTCGGGCAATCAGCCCCAGCATTTT
TRBD2	TRBV15	NA	TRBJ2-3	CATSRGEAGVGTDTQYF	TGTGCCACCAGCAGAGGTGAAGCGGGAGTGGGCACAGATACGCAGTATTTT
NA	TRBV30	NA	TRBJ1-6	CAWNRRGATYNSPLHF	TGTGCCTGGAACCGGCGGGGGGCTACGTATAATTCACCCCTCCACTTT